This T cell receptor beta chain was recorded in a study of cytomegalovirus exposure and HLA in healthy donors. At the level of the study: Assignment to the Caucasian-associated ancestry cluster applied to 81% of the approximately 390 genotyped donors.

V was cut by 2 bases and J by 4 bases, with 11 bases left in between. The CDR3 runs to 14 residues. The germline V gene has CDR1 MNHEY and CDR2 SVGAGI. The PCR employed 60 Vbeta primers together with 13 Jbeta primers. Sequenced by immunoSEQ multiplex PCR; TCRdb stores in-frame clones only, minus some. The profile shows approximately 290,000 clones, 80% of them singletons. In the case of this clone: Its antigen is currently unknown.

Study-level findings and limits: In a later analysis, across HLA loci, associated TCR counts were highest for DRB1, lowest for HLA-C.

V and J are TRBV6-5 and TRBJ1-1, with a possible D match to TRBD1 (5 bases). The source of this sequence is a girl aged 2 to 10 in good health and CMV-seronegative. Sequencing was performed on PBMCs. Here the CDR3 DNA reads TGTGCCAGCAGTTACAGGGGCGGCCCCACTGAAGCTTTCTTT. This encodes CASSYRGGPTEAFF.